The 31 T cell receptor beta chains below come from one sample, sequenced in a study of blood T cell repertoires in COVID-19. Clones were read by immunoSEQ multiplex PCR, and TCRdb kept only the in-frame ones, dropping some. This sample has some 460,000 clones; around 90% occur once, and the top ten carry 0.7%. Sequenced input: PBMCs or T cells enriched from blood (not recorded which). These receptor sequences come from a woman under 30 who had recovered from COVID-19.

This chain joins TRBV19 and TRBJ1-5; 10 bases fit TRBD1. CDR3 length equals 13 residues. Germline V gene lookup returns CDR1 LNHDA and CDR2 SQIVND (reference sequence). V was clipped by 8 bases and J by 6 bases; unmatched bases: 4. CDR3 sequence (DNA): TGTGCCAGTTCCGGGACAGGGGCTCAGCCCCAGCATTTT. Translating it yields CASSGTGAQPQHF.

This clone appeared once. The genes are TRBV4-1 and TRBJ2-7, with 7 bases matching TRBD1. J lost 0 bases, V lost 4 bases, and 6 bases had no gene match. The CDR3 has 15 residues. Germline CDR1 reads MGHRA; CDR2 reads YSYEKL. CDR3 in DNA: TGCGCCAGCAGCCCTGGGGACAGCCCCTCCTACGAGCAGTACTTC. Its protein is CASSPGDSPSYEQYF.

The V gene is TRBV7-9, the J gene TRBJ2-1; 9 bases are a match to TRBD1. Unmatched junction bases numbered 4, after V lost 4 bases and J lost 0 bases. CDR1 SEHNR and CDR2 FQNEAQ come from the germline V gene (reference sequence). This CDR3 spans 16 amino acids. CDR3 in amino acids: CASSWGQGSSYNEQFF. CDR3 bases: TGTGCCAGCAGCTGGGGACAGGGTTCCTCCTACAATGAGCAGTTCTTC. The full variable domain, rest sourced from reference TRBV7-9 and TRBJ2-1, is DTGVSQNPRHKITKRGQNVTFRCDPISEHNRLYWYRQTLGQGPEFLTYFQNEAQLEKSRLLSDRFSAERPKGSFSTLEIQRTEQGDSAMYLCASSWGQGSSYNEQFFGPGTRLTVL.

The chain couples TRBV28 to TRBJ1-5; D unresolved. V was shortened by 3 bases and J by 0 bases, with 9 bases between the two germline ends. The CDR3 is made up of 15 amino acids. The germline V gene encodes CDR1 MDHEN and CDR2 SYDVKM. The CDR3 here is CASSLIRYSNQPQHF. The CDR3, as DNA: TGTGCCAGCAGTTTGATCAGGTATAGCAATCAGCCCCAGCATTTT.

For the CDR3, the DNA is TGTGCCAGCAGAGGAAACCAGGGGAATCAGCCCCAGCATTTT. Translated: CASRGNQGNQPQHF. The V call is TRBV2, the J call TRBJ1-5; possibly TRBD1 for D (6 bases). Germline V CDR1 and CDR2: SNHLY, FYNNEI. V dropped 6 bases and J dropped 4 bases, with 13 bases sitting between them. This CDR3 is built from 14 residues.

Here the CDR3 DNA reads TGTGCCAGCCAAGGACAGGAGCCTGGTGGCTACACCTTC. Translating gives CASQGQEPGGYTF. The chain carries TRBV12-3 or TRBV12-4 and TRBJ1-2; 7 bases line up with TRBD1. The CDR3 has 13 residues. The V gene end was trimmed by 8 bases and the J gene end by 7 bases; junction bases not matched to a gene: 10.

V gene TRBV6-1 combines with J gene TRBJ1-1; 10 nucleotides agree with TRBD1. Germline V gene data show CDR1 as MNHNS and CDR2 as SASEGT. The CDR3 covers 16 residues. Trimming took 3 bases from V and 6 from J; bases not matched to a gene: 10. CDR3 DNA: TGTGCCAGCAGTGACCCTGGGGGACAGGGGACCCCTGAAGCTTTCTTT. This gives the protein CASSDPGGQGTPEAFF.

The chain is built from TRBV28 and TRBJ2-3; TRBD2 agrees at 8 bases. Germline V gene lookup returns CDR1 MDHEN and CDR2 SYDVKM. The V segment lost 1 base and the J segment 13 bases; nucleotides outside the gene matches: 4. The length of the CDR3 is 12 residues. The CDR3 DNA sequence: TGTGCCAGCAGTTTATCCGGGGGGGCCAAGTATTTT. Protein: CASSLSGGAKYF. The full variable domain, rest sourced from reference TRBV28 and TRBJ2-3, is DVKVTQSSRYLVKRTGEKVFLECVQDMDHENMFWYRQDPGLGLRLIYFSYDVKMKEKGDIPEGYSVSREKKERFSLILESASTNQTSMYLCASSLSGGAKYFGPGTRLTVL.

This sequence joins TRBV7-8 and TRBJ1-1; weak D call: TRBD1 (6 bases). Germline-derived CDR1 and CDR2 are SGHVS and FQNEAQ. This CDR3 is built from 13 residues. The V gene lost 1 base and the J gene lost 7 bases, with 10 bases spanning the gap. CDR3 nucleotides: TGTGCCAGCAGCTTAGAGGGACATTATGAAGCTTTCTTT. This translates into CASSLEGHYEAFF.

The rearrangement uses TRBV7-8 and TRBJ1-2; 9 nucleotides agree with TRBD1. Germline lookup yields CDR1 SGHVS and CDR2 FQNEAQ. Germline trimming cut 5 bases from V and 7 bases from J; bases unmatched to any gene: 8. This CDR3 has 14 amino acids. CDR3 nucleotides: TGTGCCAGCAGCCTTTCACAGGGGGCGGCTGGCTACACCTTC. Its translation: CASSLSQGAAGYTF.

CDR3: CASSLDRVRTNYGYTF. The CDR3 nucleotides are TGTGCCAGCAGCCTCGACAGGGTGAGAACTAACTATGGCTACACCTTC. V is TRBV11-2 and J is TRBJ1-2, with 7 bases fitting TRBD1. V lost 5 bases and J lost 0; bases outside the gene matches: 9. There are 16 residues in the CDR3. Germline V gene data show CDR1 as SGHAT and CDR2 as FQNNGV.

The chain has TRBV6-5 and TRBJ1-1, with D possibly matching TRBD1 (5 bases). Germline V gene data show CDR1 as MNHEY and CDR2 as SVGAGI. V was trimmed by 9 bases and J by 6 bases, leaving 14 bases between them. The CDR3 has 12 amino acids. CDR3 amino acids: CASGKLGAEAFF. The CDR3 DNA follows: TGTGCCAGTGGCAAGTTAGGGGCTGAAGCTTTCTTT.

The rearrangement joins TRBV6-5 to TRBJ1-5; D is unresolved. CDR1 is MNHEY, CDR2 SVGAGI, per germline. Between the trimmed V and J ends, which lost 2 bases and 4 bases, there was a span of 15 bases. The CDR3 runs to 16 residues. The CDR3 sequence is CASSYKVAGSNQPQHF. DNA of the CDR3: TGTGCCAGCAGTTACAAAGTCGCCGGTTCGAATCAGCCCCAGCATTTT.

The chain joins TRBV5-1 to TRBJ1-4; D possibly corresponds to TRBD1 (6 bases). Germline V lookup: CDR1 SGHRS, CDR2 YFSETQ. The CDR3 is 13 amino acids. Trimming removed 4 bases from V and 5 bases from J, with 9 bases in between. The CDR3 spells CASSGTFNEKLFF. In DNA, the CDR3 is TGCGCCAGCAGCGGGACATTCAATGAAAAACTGTTTTTT.

The chain carries TRBV6-5 and TRBJ1-4; no clear D. CDR1 is MNHEY, CDR2 SVGAGI, per germline. Deletions cut 6 bases from V and 4 bases from J, with 9 bases between. This CDR3 is built from 13 residues. The CDR3 coding sequence is TGTGCCAGCAGCGAGCGTGATAATGAAAAACTGTTTTTT. Its protein is CASSERDNEKLFF.

This clone was detected once. The chain couples TRBV6-5 to TRBJ1-2; D uncertain. The V end lost 2 bases, the J end lost 4 bases, and 8 bases lay between the germline ends. CDR3 length: 13 residues. CDR1 MNHEY and CDR2 SVGAGI come from the germline V gene. The CDR3 reads CASSYGGLYGYTF. For the CDR3, the DNA is TGTGCCAGCAGTTACGGAGGACTCTATGGCTACACCTTC.

The chain is built from TRBV7-3 and TRBJ2-3; a possible D gene is TRBD1 (6 bases). The CDR3 extends over 15 amino acids. The V gene lost 5 bases and the J gene lost 4 bases, with 16 bases spanning the gap. Germline CDR1 and CDR2: SGHTA and FQGTGA. DNA of the CDR3: TGTGCCAGCAGCCCAGGGGTTAGCCCACCAGATACGCAGTATTTT. Translated, it gives CASSPGVSPPDTQYF.

The chain carries TRBV28 and TRBJ1-6; D gene unclear. V was pared by 2 bases and J by 0 bases, with 8 bases between. The CDR3 is made up of 16 amino acids. Germline values: CDR1 MDHEN, CDR2 SYDVKM. For the CDR3, the DNA is TGTGCCAGCAGTTTACACCTGAGCTCCTATAATTCACCCCTCCACTTT. The encoded protein is CASSLHLSSYNSPLHF.

The chain uses TRBV10-3 and TRBJ2-5; no definite D call. Trimming pared 8 bases from V and 2 bases from J, leaving 12 bases between. Germline V gene sequence: CDR1 ENHRY, CDR2 SYGVKD. The CDR3 runs to 13 residues. CDR3: CAIGAGQQETQYF. The CDR3 nucleotides read TGTGCCATCGGTGCAGGTCAGCAAGAGACCCAGTACTTC.

The V and J genes are TRBV5-1 and TRBJ2-5; TRBD2 matches at 9 bases. Germline CDR1 is SGHRS and CDR2 is YFSETQ. The junction had 7 bases not matched to a gene; V was cut back by 0 bases and J by 4 bases. The CDR3 contains 16 residues. CDR3 DNA: TGCGCCAGCAGCTTGGAGACTAGCGGCCAGGGAGAGACCCAGTACTTC. Translation gives CASSLETSGQGETQYF. The whole variable domain, remainder taken from reference TRBV5-1 and TRBJ2-5, is KAGVTQTPRYLIKTRGQQVTLSCSPISGHRSVSWYQQTPGQGLQFLFEYFSETQRNKGNFPGRFSGRQFSNSRSEMNVSTLELGDSALYLCASSLETSGQGETQYFGPGTRLLVL.

This chain uses TRBV19 with TRBJ1-1; no definite D call. The CDR3 has 13 amino acids. CDR1 and CDR2 (germline): LNHDA, SQIVND (reference sequence). Trimming removed 0 bases at V and 1 base at J, with 3 bases between. The CDR3 protein is CASSIDWNTEAFF. The DNA for the CDR3 is TGTGCCAGTAGTATAGACTGGAACACTGAAGCTTTCTTT.

The V gene is TRBV27, the J gene TRBJ2-7, with 8 bases fitting TRBD2. CDR1 is MNHEY, CDR2 SMNVEV, per germline (reference sequence). V trimming: 5 bases; J trimming: 5 bases; junction bases outside the gene matches: 8. The CDR3 extends over 14 amino acids. CDR3 DNA sequence: TGTGCCAGCAGTCCCCGGGAGGGGATGGACGAGCAGTACTTC. Its protein product is CASSPREGMDEQYF.

The chain is built from TRBV19 and TRBJ2-6; D is perhaps TRBD2 (6 bases). Germline CDR1 LNHDA, CDR2 SQIVND (reference sequence). Trimming shortened V by 5 bases and J by 2 bases, and 13 bases separated the two germline ends. The CDR3 is made up of 16 amino acids. The CDR3 is CASSGGWLTGANVLTF. CDR3 DNA sequence: TGTGCCAGTAGTGGGGGGTGGCTAACTGGGGCCAACGTCCTGACTTTC. The full variable domain, completed using reference TRBV19 and TRBJ2-6, is DGGITQSPKYLFRKEGQNVTLSCEQNLNHDAMYWYRQDPGQGLRLIYYSQIVNDFQKGDIAEGYSVSREKKESFPLTVTSAQKNPTAFYLCASSGGWLTGANVLTFGAGSRLTVL.

The V call is TRBV7-2, the J call TRBJ2-1; 8 bases align to TRBD2. The CDR3 has 16 amino acids. Germline CDR1 and CDR2: SGHTA and FQGNSA. V trimming: 4 bases; J trimming: 9 bases; junction bases outside the gene matches: 14. This CDR3 reads CASSSRGSGGHSEQFF. In DNA, the CDR3 is TGTGCCAGCAGCTCTCGAGGATCGGGGGGGCATAGTGAGCAGTTCTTC.

The rearrangement joins TRBV5-1 to TRBJ2-3; 12 nucleotides agree with TRBD2. Losses at the gene ends were 4 bases for V and 6 bases for J; bases not matched to a gene: 12. The CDR3 spans 17 residues. CDR1 is SGHRS and CDR2 is YFSETQ in the germline V gene. The CDR3, as DNA: TGCGCCAGCAGCGGGGGACTAGCGGGCTCCGTTCCCGATACGCAGTATTTT. Translated: CASSGGLAGSVPDTQYF.

The J gene is TRBJ1-1, the V gene TRBV5-4; D gene uncertain. The length of the CDR3 is 14 residues. The germline V gene has CDR1 SGHNT and CDR2 YYREEE (reference sequence). V shed 3 bases and J shed 0 bases, with 9 bases lying between them. The CDR3 is CASSYGDLNTEAFF. The CDR3 DNA sequence: TGTGCCAGCAGCTACGGAGATCTGAACACTGAAGCTTTCTTT. Combining the CDR3 with reference TRBV5-4 and TRBJ1-1 gives the whole variable domain ETGVTQSPTHLIKTRGQQVTLRCSSQSGHNTVSWYQQALGQGPQFIFQYYREEENGRGNFPPRFSGLQFPNYSSELNVNALELDDSALYLCASSYGDLNTEAFFGQGTRLTVV.

In nucleotides, the CDR3 is TGTGCCAGCAGCTCGATGGACTCCCCCGGGACTGAAGCTTTCTTT. Its protein is CASSSMDSPGTEAFF. The chain uses TRBV5-5 and TRBJ1-1; D call uncertain. Per the germline V gene, CDR1 is SGHKS and CDR2 is YYEKEE (reference sequence). There are 15 residues in the CDR3. V was clipped by 3 bases and J by 5 bases, with 17 bases between them.

This sequence joins TRBV7-8 and TRBJ2-7; TRBD1 is a possible D gene (6 bases). CDR1 SGHVS and CDR2 FQNEAQ come from the germline V gene. The CDR3 runs to 14 residues. V was cut by 1 base and J by 1 base, with 8 bases left in between. The CDR3 loop is CASSLGGHSYEQYF. Written as DNA, the CDR3 is TGTGCCAGCAGCTTAGGGGGACATTCCTACGAGCAGTACTTC.

The chain uses TRBV5-1 and TRBJ2-1; D possibly corresponds to TRBD2 (6 bases). Germline CDR1 is SGHRS and CDR2 is YFSETQ. CDR3 length equals 11 residues. Trimming shortened V by 6 bases and J by 10 bases, and 11 bases separated the two germline ends. The CDR3: CASTEEGEQFF. The CDR3 nucleotides are TGCGCCAGCACCGAGGAGGGCGAGCAGTTCTTC.

This chain joins TRBV9 and TRBJ1-1; 9 positions match TRBD1. V lost 2 bases to trimming and J lost 1 base; unmatched junction nucleotides: 0. Germline-derived CDR1 and CDR2 are SGDLS and YYNGEE. The CDR3 totals 14 residues. Here the CDR3 DNA reads TGTGCCAGCAGCGTGACAGGGGGGAACACTGAAGCTTTCTTT. As protein: CASSVTGGNTEAFF.

V and J are TRBV9 and TRBJ1-3; D remains ambiguous. Per the germline V gene, CDR1 is SGDLS and CDR2 is YYNGEE. CDR3 length equals 14 residues. V gave up 2 bases and J gave up 1 base, with 7 bases separating them. The chain's CDR3 is CASSVLASGNTIYF. For the CDR3, the DNA is TGTGCCAGCAGCGTGCTAGCTTCTGGAAACACCATATATTTT.